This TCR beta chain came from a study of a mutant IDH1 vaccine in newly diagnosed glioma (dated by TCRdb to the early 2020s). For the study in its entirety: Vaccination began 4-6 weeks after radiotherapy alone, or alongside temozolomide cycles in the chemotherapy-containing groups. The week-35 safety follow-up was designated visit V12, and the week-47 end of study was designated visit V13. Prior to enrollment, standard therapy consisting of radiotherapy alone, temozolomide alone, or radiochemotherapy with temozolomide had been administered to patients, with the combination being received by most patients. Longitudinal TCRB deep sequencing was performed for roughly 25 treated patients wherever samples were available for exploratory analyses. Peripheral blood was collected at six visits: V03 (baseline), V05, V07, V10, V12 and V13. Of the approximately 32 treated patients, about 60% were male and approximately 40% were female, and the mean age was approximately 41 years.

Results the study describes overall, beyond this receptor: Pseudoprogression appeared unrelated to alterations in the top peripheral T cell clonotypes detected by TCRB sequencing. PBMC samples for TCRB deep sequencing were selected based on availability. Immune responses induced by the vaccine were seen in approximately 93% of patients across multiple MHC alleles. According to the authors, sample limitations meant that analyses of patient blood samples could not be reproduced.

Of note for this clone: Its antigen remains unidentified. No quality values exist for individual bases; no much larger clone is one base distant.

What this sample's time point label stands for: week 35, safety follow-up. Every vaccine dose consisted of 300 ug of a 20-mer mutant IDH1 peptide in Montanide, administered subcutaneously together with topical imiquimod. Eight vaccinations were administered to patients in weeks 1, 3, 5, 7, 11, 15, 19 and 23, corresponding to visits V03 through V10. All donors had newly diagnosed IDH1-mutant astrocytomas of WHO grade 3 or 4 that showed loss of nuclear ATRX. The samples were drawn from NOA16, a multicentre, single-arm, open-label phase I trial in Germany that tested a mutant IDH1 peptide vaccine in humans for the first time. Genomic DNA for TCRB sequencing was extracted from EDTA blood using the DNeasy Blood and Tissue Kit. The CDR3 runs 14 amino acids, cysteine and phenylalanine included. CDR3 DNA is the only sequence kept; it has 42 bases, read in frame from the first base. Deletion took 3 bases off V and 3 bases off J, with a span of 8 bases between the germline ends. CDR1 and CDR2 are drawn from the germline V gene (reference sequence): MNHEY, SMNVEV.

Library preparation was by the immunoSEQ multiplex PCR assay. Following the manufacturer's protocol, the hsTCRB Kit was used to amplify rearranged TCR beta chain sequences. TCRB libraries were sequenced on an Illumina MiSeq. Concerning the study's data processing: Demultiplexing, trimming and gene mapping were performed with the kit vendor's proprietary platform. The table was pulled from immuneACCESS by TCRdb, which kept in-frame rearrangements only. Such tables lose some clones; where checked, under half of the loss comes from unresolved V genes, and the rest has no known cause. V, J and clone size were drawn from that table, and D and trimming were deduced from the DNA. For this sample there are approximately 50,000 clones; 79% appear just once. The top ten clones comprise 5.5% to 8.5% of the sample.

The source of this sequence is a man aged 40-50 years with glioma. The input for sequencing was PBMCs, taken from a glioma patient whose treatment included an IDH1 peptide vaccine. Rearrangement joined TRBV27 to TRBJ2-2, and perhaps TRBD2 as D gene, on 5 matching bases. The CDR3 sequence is CASSFLGDTGELFF. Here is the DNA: TGTGCCAGCAGTTTTCTCGGGGACACCGGGGAGCTGTTTTTT.